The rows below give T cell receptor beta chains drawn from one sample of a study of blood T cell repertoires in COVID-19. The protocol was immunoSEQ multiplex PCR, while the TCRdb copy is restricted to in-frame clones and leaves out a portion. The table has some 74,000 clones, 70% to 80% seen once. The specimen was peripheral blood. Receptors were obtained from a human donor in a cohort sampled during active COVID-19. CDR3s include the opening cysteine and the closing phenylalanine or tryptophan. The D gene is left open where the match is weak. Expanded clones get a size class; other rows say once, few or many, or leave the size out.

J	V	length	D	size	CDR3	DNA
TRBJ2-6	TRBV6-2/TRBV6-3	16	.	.	CASTPGLSRGANVLTF	TGTGCCAGCACCCCCGGACTCAGCCGGGGGGCCAACGTCCTGACTTTC
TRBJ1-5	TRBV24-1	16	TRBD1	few	CATSDSGQGGGQPQHF	TGTGCCACCAGTGATTCAGGACAGGGAGGCGGTCAGCCCCAGCATTTT
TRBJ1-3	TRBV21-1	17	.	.	CASSKVGTGCSGNTIYF	TGTGCCAGCAGCAAAGTCGGGACAGGGTGTTCTGGAAACACCATATATTTT
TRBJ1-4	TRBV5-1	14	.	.	CASSLTTGDEKLFF	TGCGCCAGCAGCTTGACCACAGGTGATGAAAAACTGTTTTTT
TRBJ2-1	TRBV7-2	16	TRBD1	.	CASSTTGTGGINEQFF	TGTGCCAGCAGCACAACCGGGACAGGGGGAATCAATGAGCAGTTCTTC
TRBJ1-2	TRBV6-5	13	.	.	CASSYARGYGYTF	TGTGCCAGCAGTTACGCAAGGGGCTATGGCTACACCTTC
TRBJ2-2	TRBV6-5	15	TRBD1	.	CASSKQGANTGELFF	TGTGCCAGCAGTAAACAGGGGGCTAACACCGGGGAGCTGTTTTTT
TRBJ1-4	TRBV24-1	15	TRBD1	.	CATSETGGGNEKLFF	TGTGCCACCAGTGAAACAGGGGGCGGTAATGAAAAACTGTTTTTT
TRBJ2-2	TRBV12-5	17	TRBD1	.	CASGLGQGAAGTGELFF	TGTGCTAGTGGTTTGGGACAGGGGGCTGCGGGCACCGGGGAGCTGTTTTTT
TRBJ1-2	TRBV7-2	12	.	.	CASSPRGDGYTF	TGTGCCAGCAGCCCCCGCGGGGATGGCTACACCTTC
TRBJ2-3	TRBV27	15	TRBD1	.	CASRDLGTGGDTQYF	TGTGCCAGCAGAGATCTCGGGACAGGGGGAGATACGCAGTATTTT
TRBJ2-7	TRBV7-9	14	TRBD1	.	CASSGDRKDYEQYF	TGTGCCAGCAGTGGGGACAGGAAAGACTACGAGCAGTACTTC
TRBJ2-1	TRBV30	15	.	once	CAWSRGIAVAGEQFF	TGTGCCTGGAGTAGGGGTATAGCGGTAGCTGGGGAGCAGTTCTTC
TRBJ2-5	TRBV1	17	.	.	CTSSTHSAWGPGETQYF	TGCACCAGCAGCACCCACTCAGCATGGGGGCCCGGAGAGACCCAGTACTTC
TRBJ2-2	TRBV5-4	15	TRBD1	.	CASSFLQGSSGELFF	TGTGCCAGCAGCTTTCTACAGGGGTCTTCCGGGGAGCTGTTTTTT
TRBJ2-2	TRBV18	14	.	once	CASWPGHDTGELFF	TGTGCCAGTTGGCCGGGACACGACACCGGGGAGCTGTTTTTT
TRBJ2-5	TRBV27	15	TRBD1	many	CASSPRDSMQETQYF	TGTGCCAGCAGTCCCCGGGACAGCATGCAAGAGACCCAGTACTTC
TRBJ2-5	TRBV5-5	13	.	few	CASRPTGTETQYF	TGTGCCAGCAGACCTACAGGGACAGAGACCCAGTACTTC
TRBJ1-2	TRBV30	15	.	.	CAWSVGSGVNYGYTF	TGTGCCTGGAGTGTAGGGTCAGGGGTTAACTATGGCTACACCTTC
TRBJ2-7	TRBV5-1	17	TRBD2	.	CASSFLSRTSRTYEQYF	TGCGCCAGCAGCTTCTTGTCCCGGACTAGCCGGACCTACGAGCAGTACTTC
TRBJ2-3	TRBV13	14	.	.	CARRTGKNTDTQYF	TGTGCCAGGCGCACAGGGAAGAACACAGATACGCAGTATTTT
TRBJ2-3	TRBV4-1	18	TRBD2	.	CASSQRPRSSGRLDTQYF	TGCGCCAGCAGCCAGAGACCCCGGAGTAGCGGGAGGTTGGATACGCAGTATTTT
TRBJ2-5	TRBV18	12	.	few	CASSNSKETQYF	TGTGCCAGCTCAAACTCGAAAGAGACCCAGTACTTC
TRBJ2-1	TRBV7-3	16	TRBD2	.	CASSSDSGGPYNEQFF	TGTGCCAGCAGCTCAGATAGCGGGGGCCCCTACAATGAGCAGTTCTTC
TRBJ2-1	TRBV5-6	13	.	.	CASVLVRDNEQFF	TGTGCCAGCGTCCTTGTGAGGGACAATGAGCAGTTCTTC
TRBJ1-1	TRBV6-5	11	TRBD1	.	CASRYRGVAFF	TGTGCCAGCAGATACAGGGGCGTAGCTTTCTTT
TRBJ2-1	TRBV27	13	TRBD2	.	CASSRTSGSEQFF	TGTGCCAGCAGCAGGACTAGCGGGAGTGAGCAGTTCTTC
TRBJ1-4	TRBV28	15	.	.	CASSLTGVANEKLFF	TGTGCCAGCAGTCTCACGGGGGTGGCTAATGAAAAACTGTTTTTT
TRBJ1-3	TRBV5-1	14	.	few	CASKPTGSGNTIYF	TGCGCCAGCAAACCGACGGGCTCTGGAAACACCATATATTTT
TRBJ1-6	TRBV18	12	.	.	CASSSLNSPLHF	TGTGCCAGCTCATCTCTCAATTCACCCCTCCACTTT
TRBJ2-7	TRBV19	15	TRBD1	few	CASSTLGTGSYEQYF	TGTGCCAGTAGTACCCTCGGGACAGGCTCCTACGAGCAGTACTTC
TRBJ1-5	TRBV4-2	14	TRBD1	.	CASSRGTANQPQHF	TGTGCCAGCAGCCGAGGGACAGCCAATCAGCCCCAGCATTTT
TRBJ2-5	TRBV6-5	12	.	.	CASSPTEETQYF	TGTGCCAGCAGTCCCACAGAAGAGACCCAGTACTTC
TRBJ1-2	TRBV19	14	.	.	CASSSSGTNYGYTF	TGTGCCAGTAGTTCCTCCGGGACTAACTATGGCTACACCTTC
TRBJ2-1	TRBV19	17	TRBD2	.	CASSIYGSGSYRNEQFF	TGTGCCAGTAGTATATACGGTAGCGGGAGTTATAGGAATGAGCAGTTCTTC
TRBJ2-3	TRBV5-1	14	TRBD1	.	CASSGGRGRDTQYF	TGCGCCAGCAGCGGGGGCAGGGGGAGAGATACGCAGTATTTT
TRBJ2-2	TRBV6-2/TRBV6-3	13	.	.	CASSSTDTGELFF	TGTGCCAGCAGTTCAACAGACACCGGGGAGCTGTTTTTT
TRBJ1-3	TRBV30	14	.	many	CASPGRGSGNTIYF	TGTGCCTCCCCCGGCAGGGGCTCTGGAAACACCATATATTTT
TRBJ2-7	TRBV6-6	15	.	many	CASSYVAGTTREQYF	TGTGCCAGCAGTTACGTGGCGGGTACAACGCGCGAGCAGTACTTC
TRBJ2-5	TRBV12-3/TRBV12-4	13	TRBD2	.	CASSLLGGETQYF	TGTGCCAGCAGTTTACTCGGGGGGGAGACCCAGTACTTC
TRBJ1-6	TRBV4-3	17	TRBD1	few	CASGIGTGSSYNSPLHF	TGCGCCAGCGGGATAGGGACAGGGAGCTCCTATAATTCACCCCTCCACTTT
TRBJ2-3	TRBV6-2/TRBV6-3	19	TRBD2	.	CASSYSGLAGAPTTDTQYF	TGTGCCAGCAGTTACTCGGGACTAGCGGGAGCTCCCACCACAGATACGCAGTATTTT
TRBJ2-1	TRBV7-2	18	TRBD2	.	CASRGQGGLAGGYNEQFF	TGTGCCAGCAGGGGACAGGGGGGACTAGCGGGAGGTTACAATGAGCAGTTCTTC
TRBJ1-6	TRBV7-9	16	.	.	CASSLESWGVRAPLHF	TGTGCCAGCAGCTTAGAATCGTGGGGGGTAAGGGCACCCCTCCACTTT
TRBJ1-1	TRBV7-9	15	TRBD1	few	CASSFGDRQNTEAFF	TGTGCCAGCAGCTTCGGGGACAGGCAGAACACTGAAGCTTTCTTT
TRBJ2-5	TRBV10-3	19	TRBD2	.	CAIGATKWAAGGLRETQYF	TGTGCCATCGGCGCGACGAAGTGGGCAGCGGGGGGGCTTAGGGAGACCCAGTACTTC
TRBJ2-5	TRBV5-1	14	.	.	CASSSGQGGETQYF	TGCGCCAGCAGCTCAGGACAGGGAGGGGAGACCCAGTACTTC
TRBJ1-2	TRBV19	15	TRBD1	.	CASSTPGQGARGYTF	TGTGCCAGTAGTACCCCGGGACAGGGGGCGCGGGGCTACACCTTC
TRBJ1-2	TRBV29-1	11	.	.	CSTAGGYGYTF	TGCAGCACCGCCGGGGGCTATGGCTACACCTTC
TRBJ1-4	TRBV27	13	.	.	CASIDRSSGKLFF	TGTGCCAGCATAGACAGGAGCTCCGGAAAACTGTTTTTT
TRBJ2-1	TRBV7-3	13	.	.	CASSSSRRDEQFF	TGTGCCAGCAGCTCCTCCAGGCGAGATGAGCAGTTCTTC
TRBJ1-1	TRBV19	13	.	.	CATKEVGGTEAFF	TGTGCCACCAAAGAGGTTGGGGGGACTGAAGCTTTCTTT
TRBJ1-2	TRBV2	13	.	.	CASSGSSNYGYTF	TGTGCCAGCAGTGGTTCCTCTAACTATGGCTACACCTTC
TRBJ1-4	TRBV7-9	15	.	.	CASSPGGDANEKLFF	TGTGCCAGCAGCCCCGGCGGGGACGCTAATGAAAAACTGTTTTTT
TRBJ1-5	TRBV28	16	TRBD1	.	CASSLWAGTGQQPQHF	TGTGCCAGCAGTTTATGGGCAGGGACAGGTCAGCAGCCCCAGCATTTT
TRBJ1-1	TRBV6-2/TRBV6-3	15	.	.	CASSDLREPNTEAFF	TGTGCCAGCAGTGACCTCCGGGAACCCAACACTGAAGCTTTCTTT
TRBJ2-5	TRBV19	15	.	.	CASSIDLPGYWTQYF	TGTGCCAGTAGTATAGATCTCCCCGGTTACTGGACCCAGTACTTC